This note documents a single T cell receptor beta chain sequence. V lost 5 bases, J lost 3 bases, and 11 bases lay in between. Germline CDR1 and CDR2: SGHAT and FQDESV (reference sequence). The CDR3 loop spans 14 amino acids. The data were obtained in a study of preoperative IRX-2 immunotherapy in early breast cancer. Specified treatment: preoperative locoregional IRX-2 cytokine immunotherapy. This phase Ib study tested locoregional IRX-2 cytokine immunotherapy given before surgery. Assay: immunoSEQ multiplex PCR; the TCRdb copy retains only in-frame clones and omits some. The sample holds approximately 96,000 clones; about nine tenths are singletons and the top ten take about 2%.

This receptor was obtained from a human donor with breast cancer. This sequence joins TRBV11-1 and TRBJ1-5; the D is unclear. The sample in question was tumor tissue, obtained after IRX-2 immunotherapy. The CDR3 bases are TGTGCCAGCAGCCTCGGGTCAGTCAATCAGCCCCAGCATTTT. This sequence encodes CASSLGSVNQPQHF.